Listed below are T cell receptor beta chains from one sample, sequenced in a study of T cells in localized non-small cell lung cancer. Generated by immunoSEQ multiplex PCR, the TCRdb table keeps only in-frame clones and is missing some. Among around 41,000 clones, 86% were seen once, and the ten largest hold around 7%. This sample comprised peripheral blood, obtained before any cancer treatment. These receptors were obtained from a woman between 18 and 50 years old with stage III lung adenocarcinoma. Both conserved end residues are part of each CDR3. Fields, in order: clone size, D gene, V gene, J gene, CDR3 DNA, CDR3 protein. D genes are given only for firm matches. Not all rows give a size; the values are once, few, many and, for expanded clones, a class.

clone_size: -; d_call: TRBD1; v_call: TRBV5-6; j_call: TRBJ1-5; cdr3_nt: TGTGCCAGCAGCTTCCTGGACAGGGCCGATCAGCCCCAGCATTTT; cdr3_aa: CASSFLDRADQPQHF
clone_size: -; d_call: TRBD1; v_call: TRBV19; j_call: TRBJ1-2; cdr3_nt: TGTGCCAGTAGTATAGCCCGACAGGGAACACTCTATGGCTACACCTTC; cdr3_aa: CASSIARQGTLYGYTF
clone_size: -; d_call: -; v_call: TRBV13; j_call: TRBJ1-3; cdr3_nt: TGTGCCAGCAGCTTGGGCCAGGTCTCTGGAAACACCATATATTTT; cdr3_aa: CASSLGQVSGNTIYF
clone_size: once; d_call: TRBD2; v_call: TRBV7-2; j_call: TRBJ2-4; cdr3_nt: TGTGCCAGCAGCTTAGAACCGGGACTATTGTACTTC; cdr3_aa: CASSLEPGLLYF
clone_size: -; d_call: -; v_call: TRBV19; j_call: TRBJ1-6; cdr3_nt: TGTGCCAGTAGTATGATGAGGCAGGGTAATTCACCCCTCCACTTT; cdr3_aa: CASSMMRQGNSPLHF
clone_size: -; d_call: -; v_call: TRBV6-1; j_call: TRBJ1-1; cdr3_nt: TGTGCCAGCAGGACGGGCCTAACCACTGAAGCTTTCTTT; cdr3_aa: CASRTGLTTEAFF
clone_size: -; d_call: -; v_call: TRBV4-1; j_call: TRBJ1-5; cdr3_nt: TGCGCCAGCAGCCAAGAAGGGCTTGGGGAGAGCAATCAGCCCCAGCATTTT; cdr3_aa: CASSQEGLGESNQPQHF
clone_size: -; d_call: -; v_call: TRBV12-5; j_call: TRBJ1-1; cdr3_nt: TGTGCTAGTGGTTCCCCCATACAGGGGAACACTGAAGCTTTCTTT; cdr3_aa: CASGSPIQGNTEAFF
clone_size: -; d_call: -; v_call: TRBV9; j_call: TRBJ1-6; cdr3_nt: TGTGCCAGCAGCGTGGGGTCCTATAATTCACCCCTCCACTTT; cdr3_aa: CASSVGSYNSPLHF
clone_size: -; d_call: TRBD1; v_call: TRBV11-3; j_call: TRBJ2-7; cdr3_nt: TGTGCCAGCAGCACCGGACAGGGGGAGCAGTACTTC; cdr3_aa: CASSTGQGEQYF
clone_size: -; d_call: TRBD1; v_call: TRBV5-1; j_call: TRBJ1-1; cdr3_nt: TGCGCCAGCACCCCCTTTTATTTAACCCCACCGGGACAGGGTGAAGCTTTCTTT; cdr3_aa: CASTPFYLTPPGQGEAFF
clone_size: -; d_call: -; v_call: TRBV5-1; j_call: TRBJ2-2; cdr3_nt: TGCGCCAGCAGCTTGAATCCGGGCCTAAACACCGGGGAGCTGTTTTTT; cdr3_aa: CASSLNPGLNTGELFF
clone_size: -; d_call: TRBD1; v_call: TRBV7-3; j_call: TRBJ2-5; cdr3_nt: TGTGCCAGCAGCCCGACAGGGGCGGAAGAGACCCAGTACTTC; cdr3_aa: CASSPTGAEETQYF
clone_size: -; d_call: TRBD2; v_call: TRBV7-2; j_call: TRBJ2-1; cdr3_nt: TGTGCCAGCAGCTTAGGAGCGGGGCCTTACAATGAGCAGTTCTTC; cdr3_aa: CASSLGAGPYNEQFF
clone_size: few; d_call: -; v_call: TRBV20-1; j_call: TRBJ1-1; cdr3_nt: TGCAGTGCTAGCAAGAACACTGAAGCTTTCTTT; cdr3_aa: CSASKNTEAFF
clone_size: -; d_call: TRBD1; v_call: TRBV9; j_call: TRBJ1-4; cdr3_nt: TGTGCCAGCAGCGACGGGACAGAGAATAATGAAAAACTGTTTTTT; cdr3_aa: CASSDGTENNEKLFF
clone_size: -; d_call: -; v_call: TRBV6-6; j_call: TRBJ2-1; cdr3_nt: TGTGTCGCGTTGGGGTGGAACCCCTTAGAGCAGTTCTTC; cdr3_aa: CVALGWNPLEQFF
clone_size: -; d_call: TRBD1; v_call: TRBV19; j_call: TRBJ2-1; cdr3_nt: TGTGCCAGTAGTATAACAGGGGGTAATGAGCAGTTCTTC; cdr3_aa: CASSITGGNEQFF
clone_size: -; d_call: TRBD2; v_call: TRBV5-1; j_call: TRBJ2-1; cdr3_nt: TGCGCCAGCAGCTTACGGTTGGCTAGCGGGCCCCTGAGCTCCTACAATGAGCAGTTCTTC; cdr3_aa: CASSLRLASGPLSSYNEQFF
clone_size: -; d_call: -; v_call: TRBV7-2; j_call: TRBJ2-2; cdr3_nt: TGTGCCAGCAGCTTGCTTTTTAAGGGTATCGGGGAGCTGTTTTTT; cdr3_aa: CASSLLFKGIGELFF
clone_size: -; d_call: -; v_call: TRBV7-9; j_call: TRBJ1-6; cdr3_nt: TGTGCCAGCAGTGGGGAAGGCTATAATTCACCCCTCCACTTT; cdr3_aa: CASSGEGYNSPLHF
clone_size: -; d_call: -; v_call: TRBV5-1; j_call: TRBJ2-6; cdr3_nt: TGCGCCAGCAGCTTGGGAGGTGGCTCTGGGGCCAACGTCCTGACTTTC; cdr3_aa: CASSLGGGSGANVLTF
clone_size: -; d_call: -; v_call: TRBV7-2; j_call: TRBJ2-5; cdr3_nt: TGTGCCAGCAGCCCCCAGTCAGGGAGTGAGACCCAGTACTTC; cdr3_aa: CASSPQSGSETQYF
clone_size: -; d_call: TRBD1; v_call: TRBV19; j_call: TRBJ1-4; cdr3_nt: TGTGCCAGTAGTATAGAGGGACAGCAACCTGCAACTAATGAAAAACTGTTTTTT; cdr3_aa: CASSIEGQQPATNEKLFF
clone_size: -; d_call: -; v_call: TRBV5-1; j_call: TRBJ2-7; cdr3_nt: TGCGCCAGCAGCAGGGCAGGCTACGAGCAGTACTTC; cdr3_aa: CASSRAGYEQYF
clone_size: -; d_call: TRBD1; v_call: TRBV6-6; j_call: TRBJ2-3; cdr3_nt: TGTGCCAGCAGTTACGGACAGGGGGCTAAATCTTATTTT; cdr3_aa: CASSYGQGAKSYF
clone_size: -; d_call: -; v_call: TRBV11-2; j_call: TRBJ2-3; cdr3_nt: TGTGCCAGCAGCTTAGTTCCGGGAGGCACAGATACGCAGTATTTT; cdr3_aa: CASSLVPGGTDTQYF
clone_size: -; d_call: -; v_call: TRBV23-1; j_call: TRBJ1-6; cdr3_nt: TGCGCCAGCATCAGCACAGGCGTGCCGGATTCACCCCTCCACTTT; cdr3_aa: CASISTGVPDSPLHF
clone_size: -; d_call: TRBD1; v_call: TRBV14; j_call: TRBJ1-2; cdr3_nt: TGTGCCAGCAGCCCATGGACAGGAGCTAACTATGGCTACACCTTC; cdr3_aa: CASSPWTGANYGYTF
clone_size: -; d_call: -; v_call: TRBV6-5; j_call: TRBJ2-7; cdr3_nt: TGTGCCAGCAGTTACTCGCCGACCGAGCAGTACTTC; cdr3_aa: CASSYSPTEQYF
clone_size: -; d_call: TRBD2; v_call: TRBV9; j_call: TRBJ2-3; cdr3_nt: TGTGCCAGCAGCGCGGGACTAGCGGGGTCCACAGATACGCAGTATTTT; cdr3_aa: CASSAGLAGSTDTQYF
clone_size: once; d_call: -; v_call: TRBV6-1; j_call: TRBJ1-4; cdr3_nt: TGTGCCAGCACCTTAGAGGGCAGCCCTAATGAAAAACTGTTTTTT; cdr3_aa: CASTLEGSPNEKLFF
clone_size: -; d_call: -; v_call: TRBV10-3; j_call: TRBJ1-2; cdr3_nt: TGTGCCATCAGTCATATCGACGAGGGCTACACCTTC; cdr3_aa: CAISHIDEGYTF
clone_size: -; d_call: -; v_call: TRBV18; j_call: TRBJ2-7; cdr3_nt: TGTGCCAGCTCACCAACGAACGAGCCCTACGAGCAGTACTTC; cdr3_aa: CASSPTNEPYEQYF
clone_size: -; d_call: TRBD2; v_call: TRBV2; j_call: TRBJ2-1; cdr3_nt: TGTGCCAGGCAAGGGGAGATGGGGGGGAATGAGCAGTTCTTC; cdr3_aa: CARQGEMGGNEQFF
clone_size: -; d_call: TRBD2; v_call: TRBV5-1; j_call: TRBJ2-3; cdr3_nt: TGCGCCAGCAGCTTTGGACCCGGGACTAGCGGGGGCTCCATCACAGATACGCAGTATTTT; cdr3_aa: CASSFGPGTSGGSITDTQYF
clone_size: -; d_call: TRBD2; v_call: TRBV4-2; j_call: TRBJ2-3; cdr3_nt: TGTGCCAGCAGCCAACTAGCGGGTTACACAGATACGCAGTATTTT; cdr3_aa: CASSQLAGYTDTQYF
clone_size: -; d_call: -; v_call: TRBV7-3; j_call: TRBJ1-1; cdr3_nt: TGTGCCAGCAGCCCCCAGGGCGGACGAAATGAAGCTTTCTTT; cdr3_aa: CASSPQGGRNEAFF
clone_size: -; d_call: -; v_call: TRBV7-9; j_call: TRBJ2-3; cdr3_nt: TGTGCCAGCAGCTCGGACGGAGCTAGCACAGATACGCAGTATTTT; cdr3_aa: CASSSDGASTDTQYF
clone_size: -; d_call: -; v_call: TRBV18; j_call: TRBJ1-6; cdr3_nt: TGTGCCAGCTCACCCCAGAGCTCCTATAATTCACCCCTCCACTTT; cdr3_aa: CASSPQSSYNSPLHF
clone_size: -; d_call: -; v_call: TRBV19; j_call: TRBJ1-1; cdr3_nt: TGTGCCAGTAGTATACTTACTGAAGCTTTCTTT; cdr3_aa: CASSILTEAFF
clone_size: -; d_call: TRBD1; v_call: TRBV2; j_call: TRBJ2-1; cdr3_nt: TGTGCCAGCAGGGGGACAGAAATCTACAATGAGCAGTTCTTC; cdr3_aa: CASRGTEIYNEQFF
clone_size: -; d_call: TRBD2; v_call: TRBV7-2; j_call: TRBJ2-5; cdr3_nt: TGTGCCAGCAACCCTCTAGCGGGGGGAGAGACCCAGTACTTC; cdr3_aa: CASNPLAGGETQYF
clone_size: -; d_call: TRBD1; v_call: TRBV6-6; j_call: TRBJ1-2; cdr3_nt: TGTGCCAGCAGTGACAGGGGGAAGCACTATGGCTACACCTTC; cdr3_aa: CASSDRGKHYGYTF
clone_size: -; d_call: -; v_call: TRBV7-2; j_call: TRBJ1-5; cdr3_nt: TGTGCCAGCAGCTTAGCGGATCAGCCCCAGCATTTT; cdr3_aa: CASSLADQPQHF
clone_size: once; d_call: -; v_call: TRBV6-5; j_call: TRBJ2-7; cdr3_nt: TGTGCCGTGAAACCGGGCCGGGCCTACGAGCAGTACTTC; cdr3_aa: CAVKPGRAYEQYF
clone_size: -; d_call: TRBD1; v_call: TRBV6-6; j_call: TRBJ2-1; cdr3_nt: TGTGCCAGCAGTTGGGACAGGGCCTACAATGAGCAGTTCTTC; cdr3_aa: CASSWDRAYNEQFF
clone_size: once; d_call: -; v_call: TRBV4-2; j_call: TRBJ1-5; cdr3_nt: TGTGCCAGCAGCCAAGAGGGTACTATTAATCAGCCCCAGCATTTT; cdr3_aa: CASSQEGTINQPQHF
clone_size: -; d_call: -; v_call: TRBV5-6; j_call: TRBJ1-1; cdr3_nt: TGTGCCAGCAGCTTCAATCCCGGCCCCAACACTGAAGCTTTCTTT; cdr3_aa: CASSFNPGPNTEAFF
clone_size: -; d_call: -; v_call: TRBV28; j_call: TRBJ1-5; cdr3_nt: TGTGCCAGCGGGGGGGCGTATCAGCCCCAGCATTTT; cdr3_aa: CASGGAYQPQHF
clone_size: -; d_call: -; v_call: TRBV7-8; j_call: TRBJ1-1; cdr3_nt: TGTGCCAGCAGCTTAGGGGGGCAGGGGACCGGCACTGAAGCTTTCTTT; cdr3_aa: CASSLGGQGTGTEAFF
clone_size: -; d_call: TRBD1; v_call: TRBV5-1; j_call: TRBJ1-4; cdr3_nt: TGCGCCAGCGCGACAGGGGAAGGTCGTGAAAAACTGTTTTTT; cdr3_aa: CASATGEGREKLFF